This section outlines one T cell receptor beta chain sequence together with its context. As processed by the authors: Amplifying reference gene primers gave estimates of nucleated cell counts. TCRdb's copy holds only in-frame clones and misses some; the assay was immunoSEQ multiplex PCR. From that table come the V and J calls and clone size; the DNA was used to work out D and trimming. The table lists roughly 100,000 clones, 80% of them singletons, with 19% in the top ten. The length of the CDR3 is 14 residues. Germline CDR1 and CDR2: SGHDT and YYEEEE. Trimming took off 0 bases at V and 6 bases at J, with 10 bases between the two ends. The data belong to a study of blood T cell repertoires in COVID-19.

The chain carries TRBV5-6 and TRBJ1-5; D is possibly TRBD1 (6 bases). This TCR came from a human donor in a cohort sampled during active COVID-19. Sample: peripheral blood. DNA for the CDR3: TGTGCCAGCAGCTTGGGACAGGCGAGTCAGCCCCAGCATTTT. Encoded protein: CASSLGQASQPQHF. Full variable domain (missing parts from reference TRBV5-6 and TRBJ1-5): DAGVTQSPTHLIKTRGQQVTLRCSPKSGHDTVSWYQQALGQGPQFIFQYYEEEERQRGNFPDRFSGHQFPNYSSELNVNALLLGDSALYLCASSLGQASQPQHFGDGTRLSIL.